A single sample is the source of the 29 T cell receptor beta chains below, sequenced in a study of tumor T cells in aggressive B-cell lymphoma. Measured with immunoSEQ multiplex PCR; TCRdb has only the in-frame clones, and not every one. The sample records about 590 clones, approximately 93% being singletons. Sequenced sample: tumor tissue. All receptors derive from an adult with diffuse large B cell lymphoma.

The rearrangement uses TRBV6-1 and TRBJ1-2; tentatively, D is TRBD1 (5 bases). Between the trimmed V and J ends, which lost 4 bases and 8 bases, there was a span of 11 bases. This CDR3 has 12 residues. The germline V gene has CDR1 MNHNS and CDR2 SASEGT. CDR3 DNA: TGTGCCAGCAGTGTGCGGGGGTTCGGCTACACCTTC. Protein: CASSVRGFGYTF.

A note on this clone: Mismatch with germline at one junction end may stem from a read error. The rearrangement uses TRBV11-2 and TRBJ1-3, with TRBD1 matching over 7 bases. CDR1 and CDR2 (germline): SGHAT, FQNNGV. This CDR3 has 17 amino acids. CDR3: CTSSLDPGGLSGNTIYF. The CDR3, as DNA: TGTACCAGCAGCTTAGATCCAGGGGGGCTCTCTGGAAACACCATATATTTT.

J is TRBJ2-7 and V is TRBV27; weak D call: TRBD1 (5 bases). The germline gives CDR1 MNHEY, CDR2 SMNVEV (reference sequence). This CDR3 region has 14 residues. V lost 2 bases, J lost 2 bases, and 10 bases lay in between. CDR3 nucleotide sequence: TGTGCCAGCAGTTTAGGACACCTGACCTACGAGCAGTACTTC. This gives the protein CASSLGHLTYEQYF.

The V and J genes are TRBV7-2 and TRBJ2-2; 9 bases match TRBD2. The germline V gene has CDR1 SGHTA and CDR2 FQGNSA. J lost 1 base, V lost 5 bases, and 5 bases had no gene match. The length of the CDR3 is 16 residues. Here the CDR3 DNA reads TGTGCCAGCAGCGGAGCGGGGGGATTGAACACCGGGGAGCTGTTTTTT. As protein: CASSGAGGLNTGELFF.

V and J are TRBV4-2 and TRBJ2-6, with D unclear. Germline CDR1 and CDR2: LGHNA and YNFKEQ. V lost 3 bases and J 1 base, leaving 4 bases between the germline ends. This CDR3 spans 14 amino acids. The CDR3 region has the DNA TGTGCCAGCAGCCACGGGTCTGGGGCCAACGTCCTGACTTTC. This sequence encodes CASSHGSGANVLTF.

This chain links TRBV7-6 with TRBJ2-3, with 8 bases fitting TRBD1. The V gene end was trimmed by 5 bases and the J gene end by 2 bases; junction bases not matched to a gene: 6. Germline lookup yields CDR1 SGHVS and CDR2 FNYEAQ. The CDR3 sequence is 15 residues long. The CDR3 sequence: CASSARTGNTDTQYF. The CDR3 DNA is TGTGCCAGCAGCGCTCGGACAGGGAACACAGATACGCAGTATTTT.

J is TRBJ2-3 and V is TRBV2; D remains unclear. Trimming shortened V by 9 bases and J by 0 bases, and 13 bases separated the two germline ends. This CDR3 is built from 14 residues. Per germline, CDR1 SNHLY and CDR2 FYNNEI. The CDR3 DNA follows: TGTGCCAGTGACATTTTTTCTAGCACAGATACGCAGTATTTT. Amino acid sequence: CASDIFSSTDTQYF.

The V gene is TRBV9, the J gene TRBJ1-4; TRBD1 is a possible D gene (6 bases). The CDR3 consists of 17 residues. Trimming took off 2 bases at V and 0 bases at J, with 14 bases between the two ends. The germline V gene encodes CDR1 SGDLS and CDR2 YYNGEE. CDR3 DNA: TGTGCCAGCAGCGTCTTGACAGGAGCTGCAACTAATGAAAAACTGTTTTTT. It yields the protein CASSVLTGAATNEKLFF.

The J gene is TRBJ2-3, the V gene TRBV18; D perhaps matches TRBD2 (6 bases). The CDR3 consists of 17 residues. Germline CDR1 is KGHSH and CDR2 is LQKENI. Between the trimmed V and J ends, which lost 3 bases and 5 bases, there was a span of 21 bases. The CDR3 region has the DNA TGTGCCAGCTCACCGCGTCATTCGACTAGGGTCATAGATACGCAGTATTTT. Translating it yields CASSPRHSTRVIDTQYF.

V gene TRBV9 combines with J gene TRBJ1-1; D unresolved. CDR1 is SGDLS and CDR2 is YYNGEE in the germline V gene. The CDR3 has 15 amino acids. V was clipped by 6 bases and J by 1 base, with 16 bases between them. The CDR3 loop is CASIRVETENTEAFF. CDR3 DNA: TGTGCCAGCATCCGGGTAGAGACCGAGAACACTGAAGCTTTCTTT.

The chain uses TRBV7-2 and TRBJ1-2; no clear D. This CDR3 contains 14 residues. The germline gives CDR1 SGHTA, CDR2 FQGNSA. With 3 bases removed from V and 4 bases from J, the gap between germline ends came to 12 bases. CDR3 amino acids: CASSFSRSVYGYTF. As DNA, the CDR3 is TGTGCCAGCAGCTTTAGCCGGTCAGTCTATGGCTACACCTTC.

CDR3 DNA: TGTGCCAGCAGCCAAGAGACGGCAAGGAGCCTGCTAGCCAAAAACATTCAGTACTTC. Protein sequence: CASSQETARSLLAKNIQYF. The chain joins TRBV4-2 to TRBJ2-4; D not resolved. Trimming took off 0 bases at V and 0 bases at J, with 18 bases between the two ends. This CDR3 has 19 amino acids. Germline assignment: CDR1 LGHNA and CDR2 YNFKEQ.

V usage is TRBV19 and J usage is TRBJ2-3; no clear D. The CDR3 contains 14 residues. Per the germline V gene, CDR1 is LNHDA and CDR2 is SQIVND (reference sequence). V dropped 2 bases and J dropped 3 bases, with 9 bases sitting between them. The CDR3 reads CASSIFVGTDTQYF. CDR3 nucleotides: TGTGCCAGTAGTATATTTGTCGGGACAGATACGCAGTATTTT.

CDR3 nucleotide sequence: TGTGCCAGCAGCTTAAGTCTGAGTAGCAACACCGGGGAGCTGTTTTTT. Translated, it gives CASSLSLSSNTGELFF. The chain is built from TRBV7-3 and TRBJ2-2; no firm D call. V shed 1 base and J shed 2 bases, with 11 bases lying between them. From germline, CDR1 is SGHTA and CDR2 FQGTGA. CDR3 length: 16 residues.

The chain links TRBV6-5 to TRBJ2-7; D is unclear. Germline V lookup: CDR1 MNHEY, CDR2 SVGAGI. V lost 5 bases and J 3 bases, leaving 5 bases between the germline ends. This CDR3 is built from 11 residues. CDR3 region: CASSNSYEQYF. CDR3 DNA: TGTGCCAGCAGTAACAGCTACGAGCAGTACTTC.

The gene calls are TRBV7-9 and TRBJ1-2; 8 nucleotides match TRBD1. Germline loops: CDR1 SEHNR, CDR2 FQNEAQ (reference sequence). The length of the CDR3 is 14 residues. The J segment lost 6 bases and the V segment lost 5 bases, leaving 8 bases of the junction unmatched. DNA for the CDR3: TGTGCCAGCAGCCCAGACAGGGGACGCAATGGCTACACCTTC. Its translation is CASSPDRGRNGYTF.

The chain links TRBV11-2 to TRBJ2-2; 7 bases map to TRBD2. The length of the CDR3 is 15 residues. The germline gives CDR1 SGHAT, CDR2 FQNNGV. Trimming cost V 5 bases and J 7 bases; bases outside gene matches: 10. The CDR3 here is CASSQNLAEVGELFF. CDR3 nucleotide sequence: TGTGCCAGCAGCCAGAACCTAGCGGAGGTCGGGGAGCTGTTTTTT.

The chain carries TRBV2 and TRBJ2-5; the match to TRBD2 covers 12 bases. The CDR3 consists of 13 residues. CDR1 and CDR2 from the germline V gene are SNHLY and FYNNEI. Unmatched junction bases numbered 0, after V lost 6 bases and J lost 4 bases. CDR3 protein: CASRTSGGETQYF. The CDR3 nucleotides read TGTGCCAGCAGGACTAGCGGGGGAGAGACCCAGTACTTC.

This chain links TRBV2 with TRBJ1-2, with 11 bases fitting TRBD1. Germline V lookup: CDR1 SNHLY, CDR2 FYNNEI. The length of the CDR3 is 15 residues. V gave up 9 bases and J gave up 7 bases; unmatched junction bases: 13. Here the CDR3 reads CARRPTGQGVGGYTF. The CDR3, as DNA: TGTGCCAGACGACCCACGGGACAGGGGGTAGGTGGCTACACCTTC.

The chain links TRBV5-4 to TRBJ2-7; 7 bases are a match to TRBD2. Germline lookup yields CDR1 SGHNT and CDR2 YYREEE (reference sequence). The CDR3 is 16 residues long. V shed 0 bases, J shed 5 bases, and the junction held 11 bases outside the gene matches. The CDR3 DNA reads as TGTGCCAGCAGCTTGGTTGCTAGCGGCTTTCTCAACGAGCAGTACTTC. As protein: CASSLVASGFLNEQYF.

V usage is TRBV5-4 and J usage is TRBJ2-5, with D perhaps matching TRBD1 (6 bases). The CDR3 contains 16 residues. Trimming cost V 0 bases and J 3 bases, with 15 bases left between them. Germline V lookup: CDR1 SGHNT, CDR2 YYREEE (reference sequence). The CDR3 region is CASSLAKVAGEETQYF. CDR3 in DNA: TGTGCCAGCAGCTTGGCCAAGGTGGCAGGGGAAGAGACCCAGTACTTC.

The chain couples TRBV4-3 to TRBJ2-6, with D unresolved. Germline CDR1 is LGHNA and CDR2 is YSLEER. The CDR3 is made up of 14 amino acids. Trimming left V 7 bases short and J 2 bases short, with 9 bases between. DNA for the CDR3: TGCGCCAGCACAGACTTGACTGGGGCCAACGTCCTGACTTTC. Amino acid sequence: CASTDLTGANVLTF.

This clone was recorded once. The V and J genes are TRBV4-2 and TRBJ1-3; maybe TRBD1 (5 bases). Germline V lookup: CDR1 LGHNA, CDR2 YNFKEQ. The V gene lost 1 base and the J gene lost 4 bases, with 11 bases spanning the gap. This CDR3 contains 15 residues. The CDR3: CASSQGVGLGNTIYF. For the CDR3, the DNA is TGTGCCAGCAGCCAAGGAGTGGGACTCGGAAACACCATATATTTT.

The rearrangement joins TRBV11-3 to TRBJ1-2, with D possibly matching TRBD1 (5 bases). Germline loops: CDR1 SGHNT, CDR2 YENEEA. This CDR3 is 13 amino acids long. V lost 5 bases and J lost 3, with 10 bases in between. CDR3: CASSPQGHYGYTF. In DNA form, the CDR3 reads TGTGCCAGCAGCCCCCAGGGTCACTATGGCTACACCTTC.

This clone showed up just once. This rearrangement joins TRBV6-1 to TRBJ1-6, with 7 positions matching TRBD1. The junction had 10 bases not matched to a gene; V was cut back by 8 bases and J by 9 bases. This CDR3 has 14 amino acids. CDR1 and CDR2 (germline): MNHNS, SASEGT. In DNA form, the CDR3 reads TGTGCCAGCCTAGGCCGGGACAGATTTTCACCCCTCCACTTT. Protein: CASLGRDRFSPLHF.

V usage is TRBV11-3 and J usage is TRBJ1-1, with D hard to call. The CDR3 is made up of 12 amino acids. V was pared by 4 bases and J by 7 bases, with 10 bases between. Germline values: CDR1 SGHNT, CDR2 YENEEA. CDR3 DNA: TGTGCCAGCAGCTCCACCAGGAATGAAGCTTTCTTT. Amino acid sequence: CASSSTRNEAFF.

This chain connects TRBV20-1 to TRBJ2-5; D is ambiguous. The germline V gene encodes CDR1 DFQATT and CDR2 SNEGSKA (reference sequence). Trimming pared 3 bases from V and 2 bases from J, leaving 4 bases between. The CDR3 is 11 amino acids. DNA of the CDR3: TGCAGTGCTAGGAGTCAAGAGACCCAGTACTTC. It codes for CSARSQETQYF.

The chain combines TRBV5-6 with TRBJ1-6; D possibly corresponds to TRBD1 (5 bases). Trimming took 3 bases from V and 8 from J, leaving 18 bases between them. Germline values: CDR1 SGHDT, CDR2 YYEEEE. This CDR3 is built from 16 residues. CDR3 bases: TGTGCCAGCAGCTACCCCTCGTGGGGGGAAGATTCACCCCTCCACTTT. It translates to CASSYPSWGEDSPLHF.

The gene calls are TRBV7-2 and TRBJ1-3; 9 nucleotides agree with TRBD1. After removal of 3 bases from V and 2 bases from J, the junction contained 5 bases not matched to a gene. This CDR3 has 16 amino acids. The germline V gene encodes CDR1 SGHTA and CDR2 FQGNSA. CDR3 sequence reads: CASSFTRQGAGNTIYF. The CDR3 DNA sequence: TGTGCCAGCAGCTTCACCCGACAGGGGGCTGGAAACACCATATATTTT.